These 5 T cell receptor beta chains were sequenced from one sample in a study of cytomegalovirus exposure and HLA in healthy donors. The PCR employed 60 Vbeta primers together with 13 Jbeta primers. The method was immunoSEQ multiplex PCR; TCRdb's version includes in-frame clones alone and lacks a portion of them. The table has some 94,000 clones, just under 70% seen once; the top ten hold approximately 2.7%. The sequencing sample was made of PBMCs. The receptors stem from a man in his fifties or sixties in good health and CMV-seronegative.

The chain combines TRBV28 with TRBJ2-3; TRBD1 is a possible D gene (6 bases). The V end was cut by 11 bases, the J end by 2 bases, with 17 bases between. Germline V gives CDR1 MDHEN, CDR2 SYDVKM. The CDR3 runs to 14 residues. CDR3 bases: TGTGCCTCGGGACACACTACTTCCACAGATACGCAGTATTTT. Its protein product is CASGHTTSTDTQYF.

By sample fraction, this clone is medium-sized. This sequence joins TRBV4-2 and TRBJ1-4; the D gene is possibly TRBD1 (6 bases). Trimming took 3 bases from V and 4 from J, leaving 12 bases between them. CDR3 length: 15 residues. CDR1 LGHNA and CDR2 YNFKEQ come from the germline V gene. Written as DNA, the CDR3 is TGTGCCAGCAGCCAGGACAGAGCTAATAATGAAAAACTGTTTTTT. Amino acid sequence: CASSQDRANNEKLFF.

The V call is TRBV9, the J call TRBJ2-2, with D possibly matching TRBD1 (6 bases). Germline CDR1 reads SGDLS; CDR2 reads YYNGEE. CDR3 length: 15 residues. The ends were cut back, 4 bases at V and 4 bases at J, with 14 bases in the middle. In nucleotides, the CDR3 is TGTGCCAGCAGCCCGCACCCAGGGGCCACCGGGGAGCTGTTTTTT. This gives the protein CASSPHPGATGELFF.

This chain links TRBV30 with TRBJ2-1, with D possibly TRBD1 on 6 matching bases. CDR3 length equals 15 residues. The V gene's germline CDR1 is GTSNPN and CDR2 SVGIG (reference sequence). V was clipped by 0 bases and J by 9 bases, with 18 bases between them. In DNA form, the CDR3 reads TGTGCCTGGAGTGTACAGGGCAGGGTGACCGGTGAGCAGTTCTTC. Translating gives CAWSVQGRVTGEQFF.

The gene calls are TRBV5-1 and TRBJ2-1; 8 positions agree with TRBD2. This CDR3 has 15 amino acids. V dropped 4 bases and J dropped 4; count of bases not matched to a gene: 7. Germline lookup yields CDR1 SGHRS and CDR2 YFSETQ. This CDR3 reads CASSVVTSGYNEQFF. The CDR3 DNA is TGCGCCAGCAGCGTTGTAACTAGCGGTTACAATGAGCAGTTCTTC.